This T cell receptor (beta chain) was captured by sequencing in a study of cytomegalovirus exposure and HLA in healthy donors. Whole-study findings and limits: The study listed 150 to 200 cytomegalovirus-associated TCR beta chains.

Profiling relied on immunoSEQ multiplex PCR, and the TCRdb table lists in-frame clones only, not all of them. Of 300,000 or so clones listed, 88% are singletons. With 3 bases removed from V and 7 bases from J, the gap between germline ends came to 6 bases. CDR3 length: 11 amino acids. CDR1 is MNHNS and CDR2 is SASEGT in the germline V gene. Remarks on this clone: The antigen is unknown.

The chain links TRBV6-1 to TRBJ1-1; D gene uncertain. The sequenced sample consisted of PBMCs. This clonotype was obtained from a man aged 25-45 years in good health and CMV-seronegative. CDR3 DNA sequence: TGTGCCAGCAGTGACGGCGGTGAAGCTTTCTTT. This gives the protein CASSDGGEAFF.